What follows are 17 T cell receptor beta chains derived from one specimen sequenced in a study of identifying expanded T cells in peripheral blood. Measured with immunoSEQ multiplex PCR; TCRdb has only the in-frame clones, and not every one. The sample shows 95,000 or so clones, 70% to 90% of them seen only once. Sequenced input: blood. All receptors come from a person aged 18 to 70 in good health.

V usage is TRBV5-1 and J usage is TRBJ1-1; the D gene is possibly TRBD1 (5 bases). CDR1 and CDR2 from the germline V gene are SGHRS and YFSETQ. The CDR3 extends over 11 amino acids. Trimming left V 0 bases short and J 10 bases short, with 7 bases between. The CDR3 loop is CASSLGGGAFF. The CDR3 nucleotides are TGCGCCAGCAGCTTGGGCGGGGGAGCTTTCTTT.

J is TRBJ1-3 and V is TRBV29-1; D uncertain. There are 18 residues in the CDR3. Germline-derived CDR1 and CDR2 are SQVTM and ANQGSEA. V lost 8 bases and J 0 bases, leaving 26 bases between the germline ends. CDR3 nucleotides: TGCAGCCCCGACCCGGGCGTCGGAAAAAAGAGCTCTGGAAACACCATATATTTT. It yields the protein CSPDPGVGKKSSGNTIYF.

The chain uses TRBV5-8 and TRBJ1-5; D gene unclear. The CDR3 contains 13 residues. V was clipped by 0 bases and J by 6 bases, with 7 bases between them. Per germline, CDR1 SGHTS and CDR2 YDEGEE. The CDR3 sequence: CASSLESGQPQHF. In nucleotides, the CDR3 is TGTGCCAGCAGCTTGGAATCGGGTCAGCCCCAGCATTTT.

The chain uses TRBV4-1 and TRBJ2-7; 9 bases line up with TRBD1. The length of the CDR3 is 15 residues. The germline V gene encodes CDR1 MGHRA and CDR2 YSYEKL. J was trimmed by 5 bases and V by 5 bases; bases with no gene match: 10. The CDR3 DNA is TGCGCCAGCAGCTTTGCCGGGACAGGGATCGACGAGCAGTACTTC. Its translation is CASSFAGTGIDEQYF.

The V gene is TRBV18, the J gene TRBJ1-1, with TRBD1 matching over 7 bases. V lost 4 bases to trimming and J lost 7 bases; unmatched junction nucleotides: 6. The CDR3 has 13 residues. Per the germline V gene, CDR1 is KGHSH and CDR2 is LQKENI. The CDR3 loop is CASSRQGDGEAFF. CDR3 DNA sequence: TGTGCCAGCTCACGACAGGGCGATGGTGAAGCTTTCTTT.

The chain carries TRBV5-1 and TRBJ2-2; maybe TRBD1 (5 bases). This CDR3 comprises 15 residues. The germline CDR1 and CDR2 sequences are SGHRS and YFSETQ. The germline V and J ends were trimmed by 0 bases and 1 base, with 7 bases remaining between them. For the CDR3, the DNA is TGCGCCAGCAGCTTGGACGGACAGAACACCGGGGAGCTGTTTTTT. Protein product: CASSLDGQNTGELFF.

Worth noting for this clone: The identical CDR3 is also encoded by other nucleotide sequences in the sample. The CDR3 bases are TGTGCCAGCAGCTTTCAACGTGGCACTGAAGCTTTCTTT. This sequence encodes CASSFQRGTEAFF. This chain links TRBV5-5 with TRBJ1-1, with D unclear. V was pared by 2 bases and J by 4 bases, with 9 bases between. The CDR3 length is 13 residues. The germline V gene has CDR1 SGHKS and CDR2 YYEKEE (reference sequence). The full variable domain, completed using reference TRBV5-5 and TRBJ1-1, is DAGVTQSPTHLIKTRGQQVTLRCSPISGHKSVSWYQQVLGQGPQFIFQYYEKEERGRGNFPDRFSARQFPNYSSELNVNALLLGDSALYLCASSFQRGTEAFFGQGTRLTVV.

CDR3 DNA sequence: TGCGCCAGCAGCCATTTTAAGAGGAAAGCCTCTGGAAACACCATATATTTT. This codes for CASSHFKRKASGNTIYF. The rearrangement links TRBV4-1 to TRBJ1-3; D is uncertain. V was pared by 3 bases and J by 0 bases, with 15 bases between. The CDR3 spans 17 residues. Looked up from germline, CDR1 is MGHRA and CDR2 is YSYEKL.

The chain recombines TRBV5-4 with TRBJ2-2; 11 bases match TRBD1. Germline trimming cut 0 bases from V and 6 bases from J; bases unmatched to any gene: 7. Germline assignment: CDR1 SGHNT and CDR2 YYREEE (reference sequence). This CDR3 has 17 amino acids. The CDR3 bases are TGTGCCAGCAGCTTGGGGACAGGGGGCGGAATGGCCGGGGAGCTGTTTTTT. Translating it yields CASSLGTGGGMAGELFF.

The rearrangement uses TRBV7-2 and TRBJ1-1; perhaps TRBD1 as D (5 bases). CDR3 length: 14 amino acids. The germline V gene encodes CDR1 SGHTA and CDR2 FQGNSA. V lost 6 bases and J lost 1, with 12 bases in between. The CDR3 spells CASRTRAGNTEAFF. The CDR3 DNA follows: TGTGCCAGCAGAACCAGGGCGGGGAACACTGAAGCTTTCTTT.

This chain links TRBV6-5 with TRBJ2-1; 11 bases are a match to TRBD2. V was clipped by 4 bases and J by 4 bases; unmatched bases: 3. CDR1 is MNHEY and CDR2 is SVGAGI in the germline V gene. CDR3 size: 15 residues. The CDR3 sequence: CASSFRLAGYNEQFF. In DNA, the CDR3 is TGTGCCAGCAGTTTTAGACTAGCGGGGTACAATGAGCAGTTCTTC.

J is TRBJ1-6 and V is TRBV7-2; no firm D call. The V and J ends lost 5 bases and 6 bases respectively, with 26 bases between them. The germline CDR1 and CDR2 sequences are SGHTA and FQGNSA. The CDR3 length is 19 residues. The CDR3 reads CASSRGYRLNRGINSPLHF. The DNA of the CDR3 is TGTGCCAGCAGCCGTGGTTATCGTTTAAATCGGGGTATTAATTCACCCCTCCACTTT.

The rearrangement uses TRBV7-2 and TRBJ2-7, with D possibly matching TRBD2 (6 bases). V dropped 0 bases and J dropped 3 bases, with 12 bases sitting between them. CDR3 length: 15 amino acids. CDR1 and CDR2 from the germline V gene are SGHTA and FQGNSA. As DNA, the CDR3 is TGTGCCAGCAGCTTAGCCCCGGGACTGAACTACGAGCAGTACTTC. Translation gives CASSLAPGLNYEQYF.

The rearrangement uses TRBV5-6 and TRBJ2-5; D is perhaps TRBD1 (5 bases). CDR3 length: 13 residues. Germline-derived CDR1 and CDR2 are SGHDT and YYEEEE. Trimming removed 6 bases from V and 4 bases from J, with 13 bases in between. CDR3 residues: CASTGHPLETQYF. The CDR3, as DNA: TGTGCCAGCACCGGACATCCCTTAGAGACCCAGTACTTC.

This clone was observed once. This CDR3 is CSARVGTQYF. CDR3 coding DNA: TGCAGTGCTAGAGTGGGTACGCAGTATTTT. The chain couples TRBV20-1 to TRBJ2-3, with no clear D. This CDR3 comprises 10 residues. Between the trimmed V and J ends, which lost 1 base and 8 bases, there was a span of 4 bases. Germline lookup yields CDR1 DFQATT and CDR2 SNEGSKA (reference sequence).

CDR3 DNA sequence: TGTGCCTGGAGTCCTGACTGGCGTTCACCCCTCCACTTT. It specifies CAWSPDWRSPLHF. The rearrangement links TRBV30 to TRBJ1-6; the D is unclear. Germline V lookup: CDR1 GTSNPN, CDR2 SVGIG (reference sequence). This CDR3 spans 13 amino acids. Trimming pared 2 bases from V and 9 bases from J, leaving 11 bases between.

Written as DNA, the CDR3 is TGTGCCAGCAGCCCGCCCTCTCTCTACGAGCAGTACTTC. Its translation is CASSPPSLYEQYF. This chain connects TRBV7-2 to TRBJ2-7; D not certain. Trimming removed 5 bases from V and 3 bases from J, with 11 bases in between. The CDR3 consists of 13 residues. Germline values: CDR1 SGHTA, CDR2 FQGNSA. Based on the CDR3 plus reference TRBV7-2 and TRBJ2-7, the full variable domain is GAGVSQSPSNKVTEKGKDVELRCDPISGHTALYWYRQSLGQGLEFLIYFQGNSAPDKSGLPSDRFSAERTGGSVSTLTIQRTQQEDSAVYLCASSPPSLYEQYFGPGTRLTVT.